This TCR beta chain was documented in a study of shared clonotypes between healthy human individuals. General observations from the study: The sharing of 4% to 5.5% of naive CD4 clonotypes was seen across a handful of donors.

The donors, all of them Caucasian adults, lived in Nashville, Tennessee. CDR1 and CDR2 (germline): SEHNR, FQNEAQ (reference sequence). The CDR3 is 14 residues long. Trimming removed 1 base at V and 7 bases at J, with 10 bases between. Worth noting for this clone: Its antigen is unknown.

The assay was immunoSEQ multiplex PCR, and TCRdb's table has in-frame clones only and misses some. The sample carries 2 million to 2.5 million clones, roughly 95% recorded once. The rearrangement links TRBV7-9 to TRBJ1-4, with no clear D. The source material was naive CD4+ T cells sorted from blood. Stated subset: CD45RA+ positively selected. This TCR came from a man aged 18 to 29 in good health. As DNA, the CDR3 is TGTGCCAGCAGCTTAGAAGTGGGAGGTGAAAAACTGTTTTTT. Translating gives CASSLEVGGEKLFF.